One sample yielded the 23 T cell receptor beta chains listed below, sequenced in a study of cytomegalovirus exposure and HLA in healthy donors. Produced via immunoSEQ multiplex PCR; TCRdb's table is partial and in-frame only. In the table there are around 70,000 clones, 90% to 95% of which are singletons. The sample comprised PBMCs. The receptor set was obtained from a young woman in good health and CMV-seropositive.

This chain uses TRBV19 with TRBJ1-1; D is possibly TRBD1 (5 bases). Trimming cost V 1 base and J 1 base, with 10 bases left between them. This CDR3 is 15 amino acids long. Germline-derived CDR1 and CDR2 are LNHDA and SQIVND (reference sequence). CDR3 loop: CASSIVGGSNTEAFF. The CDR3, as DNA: TGTGCCAGTAGTATAGTCGGGGGATCGAACACTGAAGCTTTCTTT.

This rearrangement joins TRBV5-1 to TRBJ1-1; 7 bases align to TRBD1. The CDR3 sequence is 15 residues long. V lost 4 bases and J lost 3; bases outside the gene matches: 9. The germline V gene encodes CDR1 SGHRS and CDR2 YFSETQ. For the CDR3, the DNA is TGCGCCAGCAGCGACCGGACAGGTTGGGACACTGAAGCTTTCTTT. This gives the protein CASSDRTGWDTEAFF. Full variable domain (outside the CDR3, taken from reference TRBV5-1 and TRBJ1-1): KAGVTQTPRYLIKTRGQQVTLSCSPISGHRSVSWYQQTPGQGLQFLFEYFSETQRNKGNFPGRFSGRQFSNSRSEMNVSTLELGDSALYLCASSDRTGWDTEAFFGQGTRLTVV.

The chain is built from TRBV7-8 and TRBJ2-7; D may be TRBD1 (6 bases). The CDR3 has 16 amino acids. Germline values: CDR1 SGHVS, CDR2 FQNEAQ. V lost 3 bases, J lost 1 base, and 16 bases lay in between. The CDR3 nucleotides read TGTGCCAGCAGCTTTTCAGGACAGCGAACATCCTACGAGCAGTACTTC. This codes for CASSFSGQRTSYEQYF.

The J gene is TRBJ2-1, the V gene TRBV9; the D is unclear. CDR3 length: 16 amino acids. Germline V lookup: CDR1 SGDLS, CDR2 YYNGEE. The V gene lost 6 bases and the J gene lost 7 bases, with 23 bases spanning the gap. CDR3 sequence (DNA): TGTGCCAGCATCCGAGGAGAAACGCCCCACGGGAATGAGCAGTTCTTC. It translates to CASIRGETPHGNEQFF. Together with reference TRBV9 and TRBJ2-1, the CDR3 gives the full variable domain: DSGVTQTPKHLITATGQRVTLRCSPRSGDLSVYWYQQSLDQGLQFLIQYYNGEERAKGNILERFSAQQFPDLHSELNLSSLELGDSALYFCASIRGETPHGNEQFFGPGTRLTVL.

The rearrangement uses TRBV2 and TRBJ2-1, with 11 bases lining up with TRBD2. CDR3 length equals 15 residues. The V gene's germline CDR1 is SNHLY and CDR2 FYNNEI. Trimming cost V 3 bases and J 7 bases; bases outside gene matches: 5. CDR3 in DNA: TGTGCCAGCAGTGATCCCGGGACTAGCGGAAATGAGCAGTTCTTC. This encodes CASSDPGTSGNEQFF.

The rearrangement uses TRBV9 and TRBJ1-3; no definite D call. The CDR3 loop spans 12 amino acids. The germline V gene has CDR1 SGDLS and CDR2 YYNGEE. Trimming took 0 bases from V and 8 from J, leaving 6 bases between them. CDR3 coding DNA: TGTGCCAGCAGCGTAGAACAAGACACCATATATTTT. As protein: CASSVEQDTIYF.

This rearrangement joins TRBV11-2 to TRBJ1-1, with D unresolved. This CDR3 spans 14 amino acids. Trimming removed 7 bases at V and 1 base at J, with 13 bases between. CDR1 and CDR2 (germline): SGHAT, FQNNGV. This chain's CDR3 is CASMIEKRNTEAFF. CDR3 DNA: TGTGCCAGCATGATAGAAAAGAGGAACACTGAAGCTTTCTTT.

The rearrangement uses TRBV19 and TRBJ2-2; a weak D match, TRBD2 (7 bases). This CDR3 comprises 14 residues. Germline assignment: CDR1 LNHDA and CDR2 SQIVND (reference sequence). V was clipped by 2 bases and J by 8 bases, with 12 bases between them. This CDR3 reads CASSITRGAGELFF. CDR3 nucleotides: TGTGCCAGTAGTATAACCCGGGGGGCTGGGGAGCTGTTTTTT.

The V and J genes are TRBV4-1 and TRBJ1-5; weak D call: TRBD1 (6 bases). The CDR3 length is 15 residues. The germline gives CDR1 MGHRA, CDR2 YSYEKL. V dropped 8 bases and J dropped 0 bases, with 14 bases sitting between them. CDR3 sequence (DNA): TGCGCCAGCGCCCGGGGGGCATTTAGCAATCAGCCCCAGCATTTT. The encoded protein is CASARGAFSNQPQHF.

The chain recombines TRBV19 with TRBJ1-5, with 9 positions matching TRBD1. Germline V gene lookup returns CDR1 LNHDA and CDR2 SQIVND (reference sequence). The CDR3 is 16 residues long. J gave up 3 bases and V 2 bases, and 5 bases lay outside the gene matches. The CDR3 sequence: CASSISGQGFNQPQHF. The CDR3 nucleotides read TGTGCCAGTAGTATATCGGGACAGGGTTTCAATCAGCCCCAGCATTTT.

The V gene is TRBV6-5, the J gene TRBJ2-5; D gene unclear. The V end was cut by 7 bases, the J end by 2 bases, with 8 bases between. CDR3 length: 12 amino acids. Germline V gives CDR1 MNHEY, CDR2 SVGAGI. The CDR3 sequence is CASKIGQETQYF. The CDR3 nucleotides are TGTGCCAGCAAGATCGGTCAAGAGACCCAGTACTTC.

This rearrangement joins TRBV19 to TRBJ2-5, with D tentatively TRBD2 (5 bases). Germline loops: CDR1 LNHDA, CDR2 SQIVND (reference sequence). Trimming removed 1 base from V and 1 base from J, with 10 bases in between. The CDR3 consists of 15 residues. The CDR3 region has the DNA TGTGCCAGTAGTATAGGAGGGAAGGGCCAAGAGACCCAGTACTTC. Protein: CASSIGGKGQETQYF.

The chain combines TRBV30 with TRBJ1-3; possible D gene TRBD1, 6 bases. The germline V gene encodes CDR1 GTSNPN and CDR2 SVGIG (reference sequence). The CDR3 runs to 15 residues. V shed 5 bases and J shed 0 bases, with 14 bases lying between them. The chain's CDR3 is CAWGGGATSGNTIYF. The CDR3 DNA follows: TGTGCCTGGGGCGGGGGGGCCACCTCTGGAAACACCATATATTTT. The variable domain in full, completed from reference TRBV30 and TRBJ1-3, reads SQTIHQWPATLVQPVGSPLSLECTVEGTSNPNLYWYRQAAGRGLQLLFYSVGIGQISSEVPQNLSASRPQDRQFILSSKKLLLSDSGFYLCAWGGGATSGNTIYFGEGSWLTVV.

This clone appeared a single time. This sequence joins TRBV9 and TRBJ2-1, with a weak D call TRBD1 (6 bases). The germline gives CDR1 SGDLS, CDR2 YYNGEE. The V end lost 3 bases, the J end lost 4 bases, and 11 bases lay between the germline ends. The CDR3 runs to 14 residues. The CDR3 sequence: CASSALTGYNEQFF. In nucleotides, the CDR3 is TGTGCCAGCAGCGCCCTGACAGGATACAATGAGCAGTTCTTC.

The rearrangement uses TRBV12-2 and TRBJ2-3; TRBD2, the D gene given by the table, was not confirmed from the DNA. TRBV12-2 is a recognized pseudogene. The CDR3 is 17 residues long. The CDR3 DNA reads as TGTGCAAGTCGCTTAGCGTATCAGCGGGCCCGCACAGATACGCAGTATTTT. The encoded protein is CASRLAYQRARTDTQYF.

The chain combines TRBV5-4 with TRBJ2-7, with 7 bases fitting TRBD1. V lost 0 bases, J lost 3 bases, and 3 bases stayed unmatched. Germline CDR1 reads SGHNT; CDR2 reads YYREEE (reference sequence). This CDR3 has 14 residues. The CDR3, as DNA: TGTGCCAGCAGCTTGGGTCAGGGGGACTACGAGCAGTACTTC. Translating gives CASSLGQGDYEQYF.

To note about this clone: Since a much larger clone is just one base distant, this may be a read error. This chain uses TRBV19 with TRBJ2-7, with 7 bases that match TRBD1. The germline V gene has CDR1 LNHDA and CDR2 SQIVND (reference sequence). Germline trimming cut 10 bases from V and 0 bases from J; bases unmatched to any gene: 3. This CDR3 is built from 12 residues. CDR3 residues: CATGDSSYEQYF. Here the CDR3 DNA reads TGTGCCACCGGGGACAGCTCCTACGAGCAGTACTTC.

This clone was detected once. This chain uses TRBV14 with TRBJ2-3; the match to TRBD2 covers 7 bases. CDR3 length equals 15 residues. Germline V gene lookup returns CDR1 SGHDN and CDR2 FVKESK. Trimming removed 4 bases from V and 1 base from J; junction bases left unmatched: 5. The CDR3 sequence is CASSPSGRGTDTQYF. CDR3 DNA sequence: TGTGCCAGCAGCCCTAGCGGCCGGGGCACAGATACGCAGTATTTT. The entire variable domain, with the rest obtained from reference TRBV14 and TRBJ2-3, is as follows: EAGVTQFPSHSVIEKGQTVTLRCDPISGHDNLYWYRRVMGKEIKFLLHFVKESKQDESGMPNNRFLAERTGGTYSTLKVQPAELEDSGVYFCASSPSGRGTDTQYFGPGTRLTVL.

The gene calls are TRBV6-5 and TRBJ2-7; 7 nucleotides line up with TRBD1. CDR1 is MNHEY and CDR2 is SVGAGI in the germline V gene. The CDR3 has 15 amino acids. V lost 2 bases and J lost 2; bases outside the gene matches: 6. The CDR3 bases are TGTGCCAGCAGTTACCGGACAGGCAAAGCCTACGAGCAGTACTTC. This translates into CASSYRTGKAYEQYF.

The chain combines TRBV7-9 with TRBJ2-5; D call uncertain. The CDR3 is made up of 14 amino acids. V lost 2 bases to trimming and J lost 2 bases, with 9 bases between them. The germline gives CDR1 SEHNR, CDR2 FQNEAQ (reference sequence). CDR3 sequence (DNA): TGTGCCAGCAGCTTACTCTCAGAACAAGAGACCCAGTACTTC. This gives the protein CASSLLSEQETQYF. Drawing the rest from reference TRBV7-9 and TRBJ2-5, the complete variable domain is DTGVSQNPRHKITKRGQNVTFRCDPISEHNRLYWYRQTLGQGPEFLTYFQNEAQLEKSRLLSDRFSAERPKGSFSTLEIQRTEQGDSAMYLCASSLLSEQETQYFGPGTRLLVL.

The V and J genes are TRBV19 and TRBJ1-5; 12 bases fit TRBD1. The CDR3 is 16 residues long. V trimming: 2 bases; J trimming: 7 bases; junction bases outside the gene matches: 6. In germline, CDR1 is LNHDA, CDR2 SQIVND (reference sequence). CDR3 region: CASSIFWDRGLQPQHF. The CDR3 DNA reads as TGTGCCAGTAGTATATTCTGGGACAGGGGGCTACAGCCCCAGCATTTT.

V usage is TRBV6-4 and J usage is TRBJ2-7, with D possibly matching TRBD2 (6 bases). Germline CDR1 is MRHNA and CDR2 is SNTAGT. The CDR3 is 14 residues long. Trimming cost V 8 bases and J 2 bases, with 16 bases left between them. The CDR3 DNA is TGTGCCAGCGCGGGACCGGGAGCACCCTACGAGCAGTACTTC. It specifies CASAGPGAPYEQYF.

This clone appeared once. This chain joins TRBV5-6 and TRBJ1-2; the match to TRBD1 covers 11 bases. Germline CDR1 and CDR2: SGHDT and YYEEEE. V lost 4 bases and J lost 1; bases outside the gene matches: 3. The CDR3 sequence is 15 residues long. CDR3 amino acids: CASSGGQGVNYGYTF. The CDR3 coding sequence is TGTGCCAGCAGCGGGGGACAGGGGGTTAACTATGGCTACACCTTC.